The clone carrying this TCR beta chain was found a few times. Its antigen is unknown. Every isolated RNA sample was fully reverse transcribed, so sequencing captured expressed TCRB transcripts. The protocol was immunoSEQ multiplex PCR, while the TCRdb copy is restricted to in-frame clones and leaves out a portion. This sample has 95,000 to 150,000 clones; approximately 16% occur once, and the top ten carry 2% to 2.5%. The data were obtained in a study of beta chain features in type 1 diabetes. For the study at large: The patient and healthy donor groups were comparable for age, gender and cell yields.

The study, taken as a whole, reports: Comparison showed that naive, central memory and Treg TCRB repertoires appeared more similar among patients than among healthy donors. In all four CD4+ subsets, TCRB CDR3 length was significantly, moderately reduced in type 1 diabetes.

V was trimmed by 4 bases and J by 3 bases, leaving 17 bases between them. CDR1 and CDR2 from the germline V gene are SGHVS and FNYEAQ. CDR3 size: 16 residues. The J gene is TRBJ2-3, the V gene TRBV7-6; D possibly corresponds to TRBD2 (6 bases). Input material: central memory CD4+ T cells from blood. This TCR was recovered from a man aged 25 to 45 with type 1 diabetes. The CDR3 loop is CASSYRGSGSTDTQYF. CDR3 bases: TGTGCCAGCAGCTATCGGGGGTCAGGATCTACAGATACGCAGTATTTT.